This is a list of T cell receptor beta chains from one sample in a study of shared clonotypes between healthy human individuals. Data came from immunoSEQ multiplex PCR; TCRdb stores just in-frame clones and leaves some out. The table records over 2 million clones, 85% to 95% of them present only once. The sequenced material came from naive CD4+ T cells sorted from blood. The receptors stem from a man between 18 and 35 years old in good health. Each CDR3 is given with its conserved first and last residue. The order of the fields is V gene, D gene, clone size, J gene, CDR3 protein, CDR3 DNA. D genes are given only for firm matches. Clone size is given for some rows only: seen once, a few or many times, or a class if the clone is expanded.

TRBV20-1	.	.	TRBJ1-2	CSAFPGSF	TGCAGTGCCTTCCCAGGGAGCTTC
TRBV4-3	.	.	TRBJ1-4	CASSQVATGNEKLFF	TGCGCCAGCAGCCAAGTAGCAACAGGGAATGAAAAACTGTTTTTT
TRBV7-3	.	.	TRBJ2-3	CASSLTGSAPRADTQYF	TGTGCCAGCAGCTTAACTGGCTCGGCTCCCCGAGCCGATACGCAGTATTTT
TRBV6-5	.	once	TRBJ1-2	CVSSYRHGGYGYTF	TGTGTCAGCAGTTATAGGCACGGGGGGTATGGCTACACCTTC
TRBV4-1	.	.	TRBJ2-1	CASSQRALNEQFF	TGCGCCAGCAGCCAACGAGCATTGAATGAGCAGTTCTTC
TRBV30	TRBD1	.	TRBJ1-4	CAWSVGQGATNEKLFF	TGTGCCTGGAGTGTAGGACAGGGGGCAACTAATGAAAAACTGTTTTTT
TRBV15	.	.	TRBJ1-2	CATSTSGAGFYGYTF	TGTGCCACCAGTACATCTGGGGCTGGATTCTATGGCTACACCTTC
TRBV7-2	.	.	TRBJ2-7	CASTEAYEQYF	TGTGCCAGCACGGAGGCCTACGAGCAGTACTTC
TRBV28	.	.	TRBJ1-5	CASSLRGGNQPQHF	TGTGCCAGCAGTTTGAGGGGGGGCAATCAGCCCCAGCATTTT
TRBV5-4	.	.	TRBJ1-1	CASSPGGGSRTDTEAFF	TGTGCCAGCAGCCCGGGGGGCGGGAGCAGAACCGACACTGAAGCTTTCTTT